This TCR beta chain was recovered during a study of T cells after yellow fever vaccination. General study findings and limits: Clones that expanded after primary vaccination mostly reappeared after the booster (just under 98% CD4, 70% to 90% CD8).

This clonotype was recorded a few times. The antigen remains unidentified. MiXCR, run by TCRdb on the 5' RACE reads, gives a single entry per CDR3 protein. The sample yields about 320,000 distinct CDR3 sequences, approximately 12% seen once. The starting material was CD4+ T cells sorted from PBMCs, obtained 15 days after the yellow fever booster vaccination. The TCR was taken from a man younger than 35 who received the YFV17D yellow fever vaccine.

CDR3 nucleotide sequence: TGCGCCAGCAGCTGGGGGACAGAGCTATATGGCTACACCTTC. It yields the protein CASSWGTELYGYTF. The V call is TRBV5-1, the J call TRBJ1-2; 7 bases fit TRBD1. The CDR3 contains 14 residues. The junction had 7 bases not matched to a gene; V was cut back by 3 bases and J by 5 bases. Germline V lookup: CDR1 SGHRS, CDR2 YFSETQ.